The clone carrying this TCR beta chain appeared many times. Its antigen is unknown. V lost 0 bases and J 5 bases, leaving 8 bases between the germline ends. This CDR3 contains 13 residues. Per the germline V gene, CDR1 is SGHRS and CDR2 is YFSETQ. These data come from a study of blood T cells in healthy people across ages. Donors were systemically healthy Caucasian individuals from Russia aged about 6 to 100 years. The second PCR ran roughly 7 to 12 cycles with a sample-barcoded 5' primer and J-beta primers. Via MiXCR, TCRdb re-called the 5' RACE reads, giving one row per CDR3 protein. Among 600,000 to 900,000 distinct CDR3 sequences, roughly 25% were seen once, and the ten largest hold less than 3.5%. Overall study findings and caveats: Diversity figures based on one million T cells were deemed too low.

These same records also appear under a second study, on T cells of mothers and their children. That report adds: At a rate of around 1.6 ug per 15 ul, cDNA synthesis received all of the extracted RNA.

The specimen sequenced was blood. The genes are TRBV5-1 and TRBJ2-5; possibly TRBD1 for D (5 bases). The source of this sequence is a boy between 10 and 17 years old in good health. The CDR3 coding sequence is TGCGCCAGCAGCTTGGAGGGGAAGGAGACCCAGTACTTC. This sequence encodes CASSLEGKETQYF.